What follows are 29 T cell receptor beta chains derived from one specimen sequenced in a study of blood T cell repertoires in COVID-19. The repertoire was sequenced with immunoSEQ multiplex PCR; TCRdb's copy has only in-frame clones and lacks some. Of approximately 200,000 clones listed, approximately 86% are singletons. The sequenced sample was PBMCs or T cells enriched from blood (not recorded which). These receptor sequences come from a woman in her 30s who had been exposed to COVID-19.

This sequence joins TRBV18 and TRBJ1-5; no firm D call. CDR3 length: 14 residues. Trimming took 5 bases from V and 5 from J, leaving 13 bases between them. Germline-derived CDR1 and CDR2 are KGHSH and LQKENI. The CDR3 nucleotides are TGTGCCAGCTCAGATCAGGACGGGGATCAGCCCCAGCATTTT. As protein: CASSDQDGDQPQHF.

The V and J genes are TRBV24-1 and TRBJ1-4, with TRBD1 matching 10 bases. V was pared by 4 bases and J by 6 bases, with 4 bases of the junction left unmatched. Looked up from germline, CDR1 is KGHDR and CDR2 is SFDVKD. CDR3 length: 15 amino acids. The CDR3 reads CATSEAGTGDEKLFF. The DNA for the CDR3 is TGTGCCACCAGTGAGGCCGGGACAGGGGATGAAAAACTGTTTTTT.

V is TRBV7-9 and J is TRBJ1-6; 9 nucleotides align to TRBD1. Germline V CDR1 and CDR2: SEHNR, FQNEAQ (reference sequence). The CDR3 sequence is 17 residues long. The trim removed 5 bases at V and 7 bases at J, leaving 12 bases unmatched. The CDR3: CASSPRWGDRDNSPLHF. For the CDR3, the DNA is TGTGCCAGCAGCCCCCGGTGGGGGGACAGGGACAATTCACCCCTCCACTTT.

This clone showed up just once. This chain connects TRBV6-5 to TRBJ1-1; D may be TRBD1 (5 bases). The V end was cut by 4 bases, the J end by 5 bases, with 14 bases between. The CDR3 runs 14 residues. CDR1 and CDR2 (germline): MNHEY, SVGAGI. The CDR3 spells CASSSGRVGTEAFF. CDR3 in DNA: TGTGCCAGCAGTTCAGGGAGGGTAGGGACTGAAGCTTTCTTT.

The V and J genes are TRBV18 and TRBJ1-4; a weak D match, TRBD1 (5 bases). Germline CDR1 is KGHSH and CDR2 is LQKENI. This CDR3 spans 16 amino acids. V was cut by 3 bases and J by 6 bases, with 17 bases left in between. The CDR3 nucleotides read TGTGCCAGCTCACCTACCACACGCGGGGCGGATGAAAAACTGTTTTTT. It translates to CASSPTTRGADEKLFF.

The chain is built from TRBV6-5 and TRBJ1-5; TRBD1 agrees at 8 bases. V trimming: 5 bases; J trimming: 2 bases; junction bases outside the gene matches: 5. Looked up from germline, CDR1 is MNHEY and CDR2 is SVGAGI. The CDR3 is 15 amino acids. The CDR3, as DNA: TGTGCCAGCAGTATCTCGGGACAGGGCAATCAGCCCCAGCATTTT. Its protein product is CASSISGQGNQPQHF.

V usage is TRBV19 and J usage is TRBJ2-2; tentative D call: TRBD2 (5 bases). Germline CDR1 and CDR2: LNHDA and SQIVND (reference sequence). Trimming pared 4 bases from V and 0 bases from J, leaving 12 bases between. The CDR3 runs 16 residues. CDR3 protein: CASSTSSGTNTGELFF. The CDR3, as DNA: TGTGCCAGTAGTACCTCTTCCGGGACGAACACCGGGGAGCTGTTTTTT. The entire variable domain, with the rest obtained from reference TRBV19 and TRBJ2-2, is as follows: DGGITQSPKYLFRKEGQNVTLSCEQNLNHDAMYWYRQDPGQGLRLIYYSQIVNDFQKGDIAEGYSVSREKKESFPLTVTSAQKNPTAFYLCASSTSSGTNTGELFFGEGSRLTVL.

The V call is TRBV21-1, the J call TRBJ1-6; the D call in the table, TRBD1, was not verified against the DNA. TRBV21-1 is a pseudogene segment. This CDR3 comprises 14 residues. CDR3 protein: CASSNGQGQLPLHF. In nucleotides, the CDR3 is TGTGCCAGCAGCAACGGACAGGGCCAATTACCCCTCCACTTT.

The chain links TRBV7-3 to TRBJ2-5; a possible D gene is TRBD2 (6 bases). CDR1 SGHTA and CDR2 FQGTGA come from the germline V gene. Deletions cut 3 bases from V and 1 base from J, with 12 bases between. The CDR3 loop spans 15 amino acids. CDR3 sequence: CASSLGGELQETQYF. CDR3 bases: TGTGCCAGCAGCTTGGGCGGGGAACTCCAAGAGACCCAGTACTTC.

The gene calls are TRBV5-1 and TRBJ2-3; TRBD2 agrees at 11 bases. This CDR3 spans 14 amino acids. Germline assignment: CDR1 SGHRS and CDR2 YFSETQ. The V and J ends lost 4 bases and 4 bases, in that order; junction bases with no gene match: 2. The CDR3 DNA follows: TGCGCCAGCAGCAATAGCGGGGGGGCAGATACGCAGTATTTT. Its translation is CASSNSGGADTQYF.

CDR3 in DNA: TGTGCCAGTAGTGGGGCAGGGGGCCGAAGTCAGCCCCAGCATTTT. Translation gives CASSGAGGRSQPQHF. The chain combines TRBV19 with TRBJ1-5, with 8 bases lining up with TRBD1. The CDR3 has 15 residues. J lost 6 bases, V lost 5 bases, and 9 bases had no gene match. Germline V lookup: CDR1 LNHDA, CDR2 SQIVND (reference sequence). The entire variable domain, with the rest obtained from reference TRBV19 and TRBJ1-5, is as follows: DGGITQSPKYLFRKEGQNVTLSCEQNLNHDAMYWYRQDPGQGLRLIYYSQIVNDFQKGDIAEGYSVSREKKESFPLTVTSAQKNPTAFYLCASSGAGGRSQPQHFGDGTRLSIL.

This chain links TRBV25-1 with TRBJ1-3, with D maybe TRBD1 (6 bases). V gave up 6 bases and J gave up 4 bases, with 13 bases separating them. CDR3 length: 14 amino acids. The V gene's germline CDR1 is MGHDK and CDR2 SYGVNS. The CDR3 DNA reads TGTGCCAGCAGAAGCACAGGGCTCGGAAACACCATATATTTT. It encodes CASRSTGLGNTIYF.

The CDR3 here is CASSTGRTANYGYTF. The CDR3 coding sequence is TGTGCCAGCAGTACTGGCAGGACAGCTAACTATGGCTACACCTTC. The chain joins TRBV6-5 to TRBJ1-2; a possible D gene is TRBD1 (6 bases). Trimming took 5 bases from V and 0 from J, leaving 13 bases between them. Germline V CDR1 and CDR2: MNHEY, SVGAGI. CDR3 length: 15 residues.

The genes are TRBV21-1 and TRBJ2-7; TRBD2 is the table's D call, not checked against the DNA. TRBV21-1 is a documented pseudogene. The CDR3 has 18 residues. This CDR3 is CAVRCDSGGTNSSYEQYF. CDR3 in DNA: TGTGCCGTGAGGTGTGATAGCGGGGGGACAAACAGCTCCTACGAGCAGTACTTC.

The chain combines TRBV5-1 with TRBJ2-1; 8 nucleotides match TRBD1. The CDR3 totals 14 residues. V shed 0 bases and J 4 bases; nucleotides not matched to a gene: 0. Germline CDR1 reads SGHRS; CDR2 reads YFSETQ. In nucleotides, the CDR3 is TGCGCCAGCAGCTTGGGACAGGGGTACAATGAGCAGTTCTTC. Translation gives CASSLGQGYNEQFF.

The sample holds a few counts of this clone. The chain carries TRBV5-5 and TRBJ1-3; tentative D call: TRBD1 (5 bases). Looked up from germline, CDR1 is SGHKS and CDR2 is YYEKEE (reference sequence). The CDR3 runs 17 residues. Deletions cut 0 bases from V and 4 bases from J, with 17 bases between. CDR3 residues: CASSLAIGRASGNTIYF. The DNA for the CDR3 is TGTGCCAGCAGCTTGGCCATCGGCAGGGCTTCCGGAAACACCATATATTTT.

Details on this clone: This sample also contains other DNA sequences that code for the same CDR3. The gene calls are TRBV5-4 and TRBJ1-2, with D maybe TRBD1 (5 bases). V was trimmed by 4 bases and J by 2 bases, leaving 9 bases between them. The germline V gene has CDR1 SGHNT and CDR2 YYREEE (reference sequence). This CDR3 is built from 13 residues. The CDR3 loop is CASSPDSNYGYTF. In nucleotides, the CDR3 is TGTGCCAGCAGCCCCGACAGCAACTATGGCTACACCTTC. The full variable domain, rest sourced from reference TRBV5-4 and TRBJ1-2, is ETGVTQSPTHLIKTRGQQVTLRCSSQSGHNTVSWYQQALGQGPQFIFQYYREEENGRGNFPPRFSGLQFPNYSSELNVNALELDDSALYLCASSPDSNYGYTFGSGTRLTVV.

In DNA form, the CDR3 reads TGCGCCAGCACCAGCGGGTATAGCACAGATACGCAGTATTTT. This translates into CASTSGYSTDTQYF. The genes are TRBV5-1 and TRBJ2-3, with D possibly TRBD2 on 6 matching bases. CDR1 and CDR2 from the germline V gene are SGHRS and YFSETQ. The CDR3 spans 14 residues. Trimming stripped 6 bases from V and 0 bases from J, with 11 bases between.

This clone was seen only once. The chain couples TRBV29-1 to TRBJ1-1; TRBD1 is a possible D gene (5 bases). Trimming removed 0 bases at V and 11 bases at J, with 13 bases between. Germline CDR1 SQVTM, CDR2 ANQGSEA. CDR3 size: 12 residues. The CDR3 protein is CSVEDPGVLAFF. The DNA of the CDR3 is TGCAGCGTTGAAGACCCGGGGGTCCTTGCTTTCTTT.

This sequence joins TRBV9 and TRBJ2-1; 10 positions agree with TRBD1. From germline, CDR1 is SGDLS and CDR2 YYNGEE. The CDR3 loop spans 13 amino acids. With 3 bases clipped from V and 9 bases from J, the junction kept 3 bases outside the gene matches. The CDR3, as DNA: TGTGCCAGCAGCGCGGGACAGGGGTTTGAGCAGTTCTTC. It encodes CASSAGQGFEQFF.

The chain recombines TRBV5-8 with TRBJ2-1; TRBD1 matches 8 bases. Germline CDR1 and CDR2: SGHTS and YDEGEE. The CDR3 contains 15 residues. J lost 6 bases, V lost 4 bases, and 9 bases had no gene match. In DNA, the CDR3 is TGTGCCAGCAGCACTAGGACAGGGCGGGGCAATGAGCAGTTCTTC. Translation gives CASSTRTGRGNEQFF.

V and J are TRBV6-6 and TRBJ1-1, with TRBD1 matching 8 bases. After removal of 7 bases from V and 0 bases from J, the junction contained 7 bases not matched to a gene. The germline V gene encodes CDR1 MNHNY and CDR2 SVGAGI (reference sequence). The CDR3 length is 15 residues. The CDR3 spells CASIRQGSMNTEAFF. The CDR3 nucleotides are TGTGCCAGCATCCGACAGGGGTCAATGAACACTGAAGCTTTCTTT.

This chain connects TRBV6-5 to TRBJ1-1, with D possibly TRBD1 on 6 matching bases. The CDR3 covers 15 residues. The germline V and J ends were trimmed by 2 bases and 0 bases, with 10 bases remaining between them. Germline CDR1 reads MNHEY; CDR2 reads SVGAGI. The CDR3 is CASSYLQGMNTEAFF. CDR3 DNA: TGTGCCAGCAGTTACCTTCAGGGGATGAACACTGAAGCTTTCTTT.

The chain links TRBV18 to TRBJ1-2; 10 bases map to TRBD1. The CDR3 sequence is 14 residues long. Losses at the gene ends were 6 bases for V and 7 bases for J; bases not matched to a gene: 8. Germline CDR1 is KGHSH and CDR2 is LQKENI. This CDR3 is CASSLDRGRVGYTF. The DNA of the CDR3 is TGTGCCAGCTCCCTCGACAGGGGGCGAGTTGGCTACACCTTC.

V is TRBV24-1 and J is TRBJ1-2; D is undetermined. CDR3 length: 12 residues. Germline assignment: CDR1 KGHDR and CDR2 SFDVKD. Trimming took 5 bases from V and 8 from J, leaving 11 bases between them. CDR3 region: CATSGGQSGYTF. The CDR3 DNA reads TGTGCCACCAGTGGCGGCCAGTCGGGCTACACCTTC.

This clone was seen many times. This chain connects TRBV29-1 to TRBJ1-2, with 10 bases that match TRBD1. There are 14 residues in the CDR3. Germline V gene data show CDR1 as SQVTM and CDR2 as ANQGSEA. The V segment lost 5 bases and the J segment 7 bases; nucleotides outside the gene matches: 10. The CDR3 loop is CSVSGTGDFVGYTF. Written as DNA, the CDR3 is TGCAGCGTTTCCGGGACAGGGGATTTTGTTGGCTACACCTTC.

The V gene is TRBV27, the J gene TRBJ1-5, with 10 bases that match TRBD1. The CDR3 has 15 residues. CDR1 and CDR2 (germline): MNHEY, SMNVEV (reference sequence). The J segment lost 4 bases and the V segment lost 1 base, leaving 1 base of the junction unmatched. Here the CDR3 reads CASSLWGQGNQPQHF. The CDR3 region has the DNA TGTGCCAGCAGTTTATGGGGACAGGGGAATCAGCCCCAGCATTTT.

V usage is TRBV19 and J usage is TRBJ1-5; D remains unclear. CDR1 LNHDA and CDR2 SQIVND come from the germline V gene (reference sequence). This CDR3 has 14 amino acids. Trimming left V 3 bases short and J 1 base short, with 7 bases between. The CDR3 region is CASSIRGSNQPQHF. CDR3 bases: TGTGCCAGTAGTATTCGGGGAAGCAATCAGCCCCAGCATTTT.

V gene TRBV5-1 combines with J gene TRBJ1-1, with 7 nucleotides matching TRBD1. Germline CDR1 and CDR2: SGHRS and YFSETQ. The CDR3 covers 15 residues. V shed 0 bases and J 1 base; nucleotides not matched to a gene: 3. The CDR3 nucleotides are TGCGCCAGCAGCTTGGGAGGGACAGCGAACACTGAAGCTTTCTTT. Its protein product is CASSLGGTANTEAFF.